Sequencing of this T cell receptor (beta chain) was carried out in a study of shared clonotypes between healthy human individuals. The naive CD8 fraction comprised CD45RO-negative cells positively selected for CCR7 and excluded terminally differentiated effector memory CD45RA+ cells. The study drew its donors from healthy HIV-negative adults without recent acute infections or vaccinations. In the original processing: Junction-only immunoSEQ data arrived without quality scores, meaning filtering differed. Clones were read by immunoSEQ multiplex PCR, and TCRdb kept only the in-frame ones, dropping some. V and J calls and clone size are given by that table; D and trimming were obtained from the DNA. The sample holds about 2.2 million clones; about 94% are singletons and the top ten take more than 1.5%. The receptor comes from a man aged 18 to 35 in good health. Some clones in this sample may be carry-over from other donors' samples. What was sequenced was naive CD8+ T cells from PBMCs.

As DNA, the CDR3 is TGTGCCAGCAGCCTGCCAGAGTTAGGGGAGGGCCTAGAGACCCAGTACTTC. Amino acids: CASSLPELGEGLETQYF. The rearrangement uses TRBV9 and TRBJ2-5, with TRBD2 identical over 7 bases. Trimming at V came to 4 bases and at J to 4 bases, leaving 16 bases not matched to a gene. CDR3 length: 17 amino acids. Germline assignment: CDR1 SGDLS and CDR2 YYNGEE. The whole variable domain, filled in from reference TRBV9 and TRBJ2-5, reads DSGVTQTPKHLITATGQRVTLRCSPRSGDLSVYWYQQSLDQGLQFLIQYYNGEERAKGNILERFSAQQFPDLHSELNLSSLELGDSALYFCASSLPELGEGLETQYFGPGTRLLVL.